The clone carrying this TCR beta chain was seen a single time. Its antigen is currently unknown. This entry comes from a study of OX40 agonist ivuxolimab in advanced cancers. Overall study: Mean age approximately 61 years, range about 23 to 80; approximately 83% male. Study conclusions and caveats: Clonal expansion in partial responders at 0.1-3.0 mg/kg ranked among the lowest. There were also nonresponders showing low normalized T-cell clonal expansion.

Looked up from germline, CDR1 is KGHSH and CDR2 is LQKENI. This CDR3 comprises 14 residues. V was clipped by 3 bases and J by 5 bases, with 13 bases between them. Method: immunoSEQ multiplex PCR; TCRdb's copy keeps in-frame clones and lacks some. The sample has under 150,000 clones; around 87% are singletons. The receptor was isolated from an adult with an advanced solid tumor such as melanoma, head and neck, liver or kidney cancer. This chain connects TRBV18 to TRBJ2-5; D gene ambiguous. Sequencing used CD4+ or CD8+ T cells sorted from blood, obtained in a trial of the OX40 agonist ivuxolimab. The DNA for the CDR3 is TGTGCCAGCTCACCCTCGTGGAATAGTGAGACCCAGTACTTC. This translates into CASSPSWNSETQYF.